The 21 T cell receptor beta chains presented below share a single source sample, sequenced in a study of blood T cell repertoires in COVID-19. Data came from immunoSEQ multiplex PCR; TCRdb stores just in-frame clones and leaves some out. This sample yields 200,000 to 250,000 clones, of which 70% to 90% are seen a single time; approximately 2.5% belongs to the top ten. The sequenced material came from peripheral blood. These TCRs come from a man aged 30-40 years with COVID-19, enrolled during active disease.

V is TRBV18 and J is TRBJ1-4; 11 bases agree with TRBD1. Germline CDR1 KGHSH, CDR2 LQKENI. The V and J ends lost 3 bases and 7 bases, in that order; junction bases with no gene match: 7. CDR3 length equals 16 residues. The CDR3 spells CASSPIGQGAFEKLFF. The CDR3 coding sequence is TGTGCCAGCTCACCCATAGGACAGGGGGCGTTTGAAAAACTGTTTTTT.

This clone was picked up one time. V gene TRBV13 combines with J gene TRBJ1-1; D call uncertain. Germline V lookup: CDR1 PRHDT, CDR2 FYEKMQ (reference sequence). V lost 5 bases and J lost 7, with 11 bases in between. The CDR3 spans 12 residues. CDR3 nucleotides: TGTGCCAGCAGCGGAGGAGGGTTTGAAGCTTTCTTT. This translates into CASSGGGFEAFF.

The chain is built from TRBV19 and TRBJ1-2; D is possibly TRBD1 (6 bases). This CDR3 has 16 amino acids. The germline V and J ends were trimmed by 4 bases and 0 bases, with 15 bases remaining between them. Germline V gene lookup returns CDR1 LNHDA and CDR2 SQIVND (reference sequence). The CDR3 spells CASSTSSTGSNYGYTF. CDR3 bases: TGTGCCAGTAGTACCAGCTCGACAGGTTCTAACTATGGCTACACCTTC.

The CDR3 here is CSVGQGAAYEQYF. The CDR3 DNA is TGCAGCGTAGGACAGGGGGCAGCCTACGAGCAGTACTTC. V gene TRBV29-1 combines with J gene TRBJ2-7; 11 bases line up with TRBD1. The ends lost 6 bases at V and 2 bases at J; junction bases unmatched: 3. The CDR3 totals 13 residues. In germline, CDR1 is SQVTM, CDR2 ANQGSEA.

The genes are TRBV6-5 and TRBJ2-4; 9 bases are a match to TRBD1. The CDR3 is made up of 13 amino acids. Per the germline V gene, CDR1 is MNHEY and CDR2 is SVGAGI. V gave up 5 bases and J gave up 12 bases; unmatched junction bases: 8. Here the CDR3 reads CASSRTGTGSQYF. The DNA for the CDR3 is TGTGCCAGCAGTCGAACCGGGACAGGGTCTCAGTACTTC.

This rearrangement joins TRBV5-4 to TRBJ2-3; D is perhaps TRBD2 (6 bases). The CDR3 totals 16 residues. Per germline, CDR1 SGHNT and CDR2 YYREEE (reference sequence). The V end lost 2 bases, the J end lost 2 bases, and 15 bases lay between the germline ends. In nucleotides, the CDR3 is TGTGCCAGCAGCTTTCCGGGAGAGGAGTCCACAGATACGCAGTATTTT. This codes for CASSFPGEESTDTQYF.

The V and J genes are TRBV15 and TRBJ1-1, with 11 bases aligning to TRBD1. V was pared by 3 bases and J by 8 bases, with 14 bases of the junction left unmatched. Per the germline V gene, CDR1 is LNHNV and CDR2 is YYDKDF (reference sequence). The CDR3 extends over 17 amino acids. The CDR3 coding sequence is TGTGCCACCAGCAGTGGTTTGGGGACAGGGGGATTGCCCGAAGCTTTCTTT. It is translated as CATSSGLGTGGLPEAFF.

The rearrangement links TRBV2 to TRBJ2-1; 7 nucleotides match TRBD2. The germline gives CDR1 SNHLY, CDR2 FYNNEI. Unmatched junction bases numbered 8, after V lost 4 bases and J lost 8 bases. This CDR3 is built from 14 residues. In nucleotides, the CDR3 is TGTGCCAGCAGTGTTGGCGGGAGCGTTTATGAGCAGTTCTTC. It yields the protein CASSVGGSVYEQFF.

The V gene is TRBV2, the J gene TRBJ1-4, with D perhaps TRBD1 (6 bases). The CDR3 length is 14 residues. CDR1 and CDR2 (germline): SNHLY, FYNNEI. Trimming took off 11 bases at V and 3 bases at J, with 16 bases between the two ends. CDR3 bases: TGTGCCGTACATAGGGGGGGCTCTAATGAAAAACTGTTTTTT. Amino acids: CAVHRGGSNEKLFF.

The rearrangement joins TRBV7-2 to TRBJ1-3; D is uncertain. The CDR3 covers 14 residues. The V end lost 4 bases, the J end lost 9 bases, and 16 bases lay between the germline ends. Germline V CDR1 and CDR2: SGHTA, FQGNSA. CDR3 protein: CASSSQGGVLTIYF. CDR3 nucleotides: TGTGCCAGCAGCTCTCAAGGCGGTGTTCTCACCATATATTTT. Variable domain in full (rest from reference TRBV7-2 and TRBJ1-3): GAGVSQSPSNKVTEKGKDVELRCDPISGHTALYWYRQSLGQGLEFLIYFQGNSAPDKSGLPSDRFSAERTGGSVSTLTIQRTQQEDSAVYLCASSSQGGVLTIYFGEGSWLTVV.

The CDR3 DNA is TGTGCCAGCAGCTTCTTACTTAACACTGAAGCTTTCTTT. Translating gives CASSFLLNTEAFF. The chain carries TRBV7-2 and TRBJ1-1; no reliable D call. This CDR3 comprises 13 residues. Germline values: CDR1 SGHTA, CDR2 FQGNSA. The germline V and J ends were trimmed by 3 bases and 2 bases, with 7 bases remaining between them. The complete variable domain, with remaining parts taken from reference TRBV7-2 and TRBJ1-1, reads GAGVSQSPSNKVTEKGKDVELRCDPISGHTALYWYRQSLGQGLEFLIYFQGNSAPDKSGLPSDRFSAERTGGSVSTLTIQRTQQEDSAVYLCASSFLLNTEAFFGQGTRLTVV.

The chain links TRBV28 to TRBJ2-1; a weak D match, TRBD1 (6 bases). The germline V gene encodes CDR1 MDHEN and CDR2 SYDVKM. Trimming removed 1 base at V and 2 bases at J, with 21 bases between. The CDR3 has 19 amino acids. CDR3: CASSLFPGPQGRPYNEQFF. CDR3 DNA: TGTGCCAGCAGTTTATTCCCCGGCCCACAGGGAAGGCCCTACAATGAGCAGTTCTTC.

This chain joins TRBV29-1 and TRBJ2-5; TRBD1 aligns across 10 bases. Germline trimming cut 7 bases from V and 5 bases from J; bases unmatched to any gene: 4. CDR1 and CDR2 (germline): SQVTM, ANQGSEA. This CDR3 contains 12 residues. The CDR3 DNA is TGCAGCGCTCTGGGACAGGGGGAGACCCAGTACTTC. Residues: CSALGQGETQYF.

Only one count was recorded for this clone. The chain carries TRBV4-2 and TRBJ2-1; weak D call: TRBD2 (6 bases). V lost 1 base, J lost 3 bases, and 10 bases lay in between. CDR1 LGHNA and CDR2 YNFKEQ come from the germline V gene. The CDR3 runs 15 residues. CDR3 DNA sequence: TGTGCCAGCAGCCAAGGACTAGATCTCTACAATGAGCAGTTCTTC. It specifies CASSQGLDLYNEQFF.

The chain recombines TRBV18 with TRBJ2-3; 9 positions match TRBD1. CDR3 length: 17 residues. Trimming at V came to 0 bases and at J to 4 bases, leaving 8 bases not matched to a gene. Germline lookup yields CDR1 KGHSH and CDR2 LQKENI. The CDR3 loop reads CASSPPVGGQGSDTQYF. The CDR3 DNA reads as TGTGCCAGCTCACCACCGGTGGGAGGACAGGGGTCAGATACGCAGTATTTT.

V usage is TRBV5-4 and J usage is TRBJ2-7; 8 bases match TRBD1. CDR3 length: 14 residues. Looked up from germline, CDR1 is SGHNT and CDR2 is YYREEE (reference sequence). V shed 4 bases and J 4 bases; nucleotides not matched to a gene: 7. The CDR3 DNA follows: TGTGCCAGCAGCCTTGGACAGGGATGGTACGAGCAGTACTTC. It encodes CASSLGQGWYEQYF.

The CDR3 reads CASSEQGIANTGELFF. The CDR3 region has the DNA TGTGCCAGCAGCGAACAGGGTATTGCTAACACCGGGGAGCTGTTTTTT. The chain uses TRBV2 and TRBJ2-2, with D possibly TRBD1 on 6 matching bases. V dropped 6 bases and J dropped 2 bases, with 16 bases sitting between them. This CDR3 spans 16 amino acids. Germline V gene lookup returns CDR1 SNHLY and CDR2 FYNNEI.

This chain joins TRBV9 and TRBJ1-1, with 10 nucleotides matching TRBD1. The CDR3 has 14 residues. Germline CDR1 and CDR2: SGDLS and YYNGEE. V dropped 2 bases and J dropped 4; count of bases not matched to a gene: 2. The CDR3 nucleotides read TGTGCCAGCAGCGTCTGGACAGGGGGCACTGAAGCTTTCTTT. This translates into CASSVWTGGTEAFF.

This clone has only one observation. The genes are TRBV4-1 and TRBJ1-5; the D gene is possibly TRBD1 (6 bases). The germline gives CDR1 MGHRA, CDR2 YSYEKL. The CDR3 consists of 18 residues. V dropped 0 bases and J dropped 3 bases, with 18 bases sitting between them. CDR3 amino acids: CASSQDKGRGGANQPQHF. For the CDR3, the DNA is TGCGCCAGCAGCCAAGATAAGGGGAGGGGGGGTGCCAATCAGCCCCAGCATTTT.

The chain uses TRBV27 and TRBJ2-6; D might be TRBD1 (6 bases). This CDR3 spans 16 amino acids. CDR1 and CDR2 from the germline V gene are MNHEY and SMNVEV (reference sequence). Trimming took off 3 bases at V and 0 bases at J, with 9 bases between the two ends. CDR3 bases: TGTGCCAGCAGTTTTGACAGGATCTCTGGGGCCAACGTCCTGACTTTC. Protein sequence: CASSFDRISGANVLTF.

V usage is TRBV5-6 and J usage is TRBJ1-6; D may be TRBD1 (5 bases). CDR1 is SGHDT and CDR2 is YYEEEE in the germline V gene. CDR3 length: 16 amino acids. V lost 0 bases and J lost 9, with 16 bases in between. The CDR3 loop reads CASSLGTRQGRSPLHF. DNA of the CDR3: TGTGCCAGCAGCTTGGGGACGAGGCAGGGTCGTTCACCCCTCCACTTT. Full variable domain (remainder filled in from reference TRBV5-6 and TRBJ1-6): DAGVTQSPTHLIKTRGQQVTLRCSPKSGHDTVSWYQQALGQGPQFIFQYYEEEERQRGNFPDRFSGHQFPNYSSELNVNALLLGDSALYLCASSLGTRQGRSPLHFGNGTRLTVT.